This T cell receptor (beta chain) emerged from a study of T cell responses to AZD1222 COVID-19 vaccine. Study-level information: Pooled samples include second doses given at about 4 or 12 weeks.

Findings of the study overall: Donors skewed white British and female; clonal diversity was possibly underestimated. Of the AZD1222 recipients, only 5 to 7 were seropositive at baseline.

Remarks on this clone: Its antigen is undetermined.

TCRdb keeps only in-frame clones here, not all; method: immunoSEQ multiplex PCR. Of tens of thousands of clones listed, 65% to 90% are singletons. The ends were cut back, 5 bases at V and 4 bases at J, with 11 bases in the middle. The CDR3 has 13 amino acids. Germline lookup yields CDR1 LNHDA and CDR2 SQIVND (reference sequence). The material sequenced was peripheral blood, taken on day 0 of AZD1222 vaccination. This chain uses TRBV19 with TRBJ1-2; tentative D call: TRBD1 (5 bases). This receptor was obtained from an adult in good health. In DNA form, the CDR3 reads TGTGCCAGTAGTGAGGGGAAAAGCTATGGCTACACCTTC. Translating gives CASSEGKSYGYTF.